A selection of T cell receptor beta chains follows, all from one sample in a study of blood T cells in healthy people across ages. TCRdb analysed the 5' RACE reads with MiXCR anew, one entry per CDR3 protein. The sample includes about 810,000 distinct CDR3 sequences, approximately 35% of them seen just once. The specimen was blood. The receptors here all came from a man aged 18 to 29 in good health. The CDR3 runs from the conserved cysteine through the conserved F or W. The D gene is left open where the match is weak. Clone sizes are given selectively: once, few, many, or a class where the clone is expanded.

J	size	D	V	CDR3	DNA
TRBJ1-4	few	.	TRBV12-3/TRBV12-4	CASSLGLQGNEKLFF	TGTGCCAGCAGTTTAGGTCTTCAGGGGAATGAAAAACTGTTTTTT
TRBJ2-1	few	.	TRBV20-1	CSARDRRGWEGNEQFF	TGCAGTGCTAGAGATAGGAGAGGGTGGGAAGGGAATGAGCAGTTCTTC
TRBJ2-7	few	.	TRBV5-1	CASSLTSSGSLLSYEQYF	TGCGCCAGCAGCTTGACATCCTCGGGTTCCCTCCTCTCCTACGAGCAGTACTTC
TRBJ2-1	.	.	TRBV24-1	CATTNDQWTQFF	TGTGCCACCACAAACGACCAGTGGACCCAGTTCTTC
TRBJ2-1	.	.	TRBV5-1	CATSWGTRGYNEQFF	TGCGCCACCTCTTGGGGGACCCGCGGGTACAATGAGCAGTTCTTC
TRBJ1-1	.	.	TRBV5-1	CASSWGSTEAFF	TGCGCCAGCAGCTGGGGGAGCACTGAAGCTTTCTTT
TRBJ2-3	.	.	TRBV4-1	CASSPLSADTQYF	TGCGCCAGCAGCCCCCTGAGCGCAGATACGCAGTATTTT
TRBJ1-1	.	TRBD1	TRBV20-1	CSARGTGGRNTEAFF	TGCAGTGCTAGGGGGACAGGGGGCCGGAACACTGAAGCTTTCTTT
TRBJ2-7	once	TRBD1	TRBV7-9	CASSSTDDRGIYEQYF	TGTGCCAGCAGCTCGACAGATGACAGGGGGATCTACGAGCAGTACTTC
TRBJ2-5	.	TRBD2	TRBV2	CASSDGTSGGETQYF	TGTGCCAGCAGTGACGGGACTAGCGGGGGAGAGACCCAGTACTTC
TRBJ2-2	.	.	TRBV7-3	CASSPAGAPTGELFF	TGTGCCAGCAGCCCCGCCGGAGCTCCCACCGGGGAGCTGTTTTTT
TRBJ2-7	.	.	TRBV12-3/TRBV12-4	CANSLGRYEQYF	TGTGCCAACAGTTTAGGAAGATACGAGCAGTACTTC
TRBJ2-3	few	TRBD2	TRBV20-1	CSARAERGFADTQYF	TGCAGTGCTAGAGCCGAGCGGGGTTTCGCAGATACGCAGTATTTT
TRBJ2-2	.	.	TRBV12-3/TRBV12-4	CASSFTPDTGELFF	TGTGCCAGCAGTTTTACTCCAGACACCGGGGAGCTGTTTTTT
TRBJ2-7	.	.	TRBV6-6	CASSYSGRQGGYEQYF	TGTGCCAGCAGTTACTCGGGGAGACAGGGAGGATACGAGCAGTACTTC
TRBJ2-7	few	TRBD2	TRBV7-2	CASRPGDSGVPSYEQYF	TGTGCCAGCAGACCGGGTGACAGCGGGGTGCCTTCCTACGAGCAGTACTTC
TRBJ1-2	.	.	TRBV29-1	CSVDRAYGYTF	TGCAGCGTTGACAGGGCTTATGGCTACACCTTC
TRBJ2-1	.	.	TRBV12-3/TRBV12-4	CTSSFLIRGPEQFF	TGTACCAGCAGTTTTCTGATTCGGGGTCCTGAGCAGTTCTTC
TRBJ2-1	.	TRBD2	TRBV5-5	CASSLEGSGVYNEQFF	TGTGCCAGCAGCTTGGAAGGTAGCGGGGTGTACAATGAGCAGTTCTTC
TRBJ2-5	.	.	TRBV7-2	CASSLGLSQETQYF	TGTGCCAGCAGCCTAGGGCTTAGCCAAGAGACCCAGTACTTC
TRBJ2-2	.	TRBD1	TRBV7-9	CASSPDRDYTGELFF	TGTGCCAGCAGCCCCGACAGGGATTACACCGGGGAGCTGTTTTTT
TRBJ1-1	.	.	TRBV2	CASSKLNTEAFF	TGTGCCAGCAGCAAATTGAACACTGAAGCTTTCTTT
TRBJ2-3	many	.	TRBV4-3	CASSQGSQGSSTDTQYF	TGCGCCAGCAGCCAAGGTTCACAGGGATCTAGCACAGATACGCAGTATTTT
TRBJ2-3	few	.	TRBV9	CASSVAGSKTDTQYF	TGTGCCAGCAGCGTAGCTGGCAGTAAAACAGATACGCAGTATTTT